The 8 T cell receptor beta chains below were found in one sample sequenced in a study of blood T cell repertoires in COVID-19. The repertoire was sequenced with immunoSEQ multiplex PCR; TCRdb's copy has only in-frame clones and lacks some. The sample holds 200,000 to 300,000 clones, approximately 86% seen once. Sequencing was performed on peripheral blood. The receptors come from a woman aged 60-75 years who had recovered from COVID-19.

V gene TRBV18 combines with J gene TRBJ2-7; weak D call: TRBD1 (5 bases). V was shortened by 3 bases and J by 6 bases, with 12 bases between the two germline ends. The CDR3 has 13 residues. CDR1 and CDR2 from the germline V gene are KGHSH and LQKENI. The CDR3 loop is CASSPPVGVEQYF. The DNA for the CDR3 is TGTGCCAGCTCACCCCCGGTAGGGGTCGAGCAGTACTTC. Combining the CDR3 with reference TRBV18 and TRBJ2-7 gives the whole variable domain NAGVMQNPRHLVRRRGQEARLRCSPMKGHSHVYWYRQLPEEGLKFMVYLQKENIIDESGMPKERFSAEFPKEGPSILRIQQVVRGDSAAYFCASSPPVGVEQYFGPGTRLTVT.

The rearrangement joins TRBV11-2 to TRBJ1-1; D gene ambiguous. V was cut by 0 bases and J by 5 bases, with 7 bases left in between. Per the germline V gene, CDR1 is SGHAT and CDR2 is FQNNGV. The length of the CDR3 is 13 residues. The DNA for the CDR3 is TGTGCCAGCAGCTTAGATATTATGACTGAAGCTTTCTTT. This sequence encodes CASSLDIMTEAFF.

Comment on this clone: The sample has other DNA sequences that encode this CDR3 too. The rearrangement links TRBV3-1 (or the pseudogene TRBV3-2) to TRBJ1-5; 9 bases are shared with TRBD1. Per germline, CDR1 LGHDT and CDR2 YNNKEL (reference sequence). The CDR3 is made up of 15 amino acids. V trimming: 4 bases; J trimming: 3 bases; junction bases outside the gene matches: 4. The CDR3 nucleotides are TGTGCCAGCAGCCTAGGGACAGGGTCCAATCAGCCCCAGCATTTT. Translating gives CASSLGTGSNQPQHF.

The rearrangement joins TRBV7-2 to TRBJ1-6; D gene uncertain. This CDR3 region has 16 residues. Germline V gene sequence: CDR1 SGHTA, CDR2 FQGNSA. V lost 5 bases and J 5 bases, leaving 16 bases between the germline ends. In DNA, the CDR3 is TGTGCCAGCAGCGCCCAAGCAGTACAGAATAATTCACCCCTCCACTTT. Residues: CASSAQAVQNNSPLHF.

J is TRBJ1-5 and V is TRBV18, with TRBD1 matching 10 bases. The CDR3 is made up of 15 amino acids. Germline CDR1 is KGHSH and CDR2 is LQKENI. With V trimmed by 5 bases and J by 5 bases, 6 bases remained unmatched. This CDR3 reads CASSLQTGGHQPQHF. The CDR3 DNA is TGTGCCAGCTCATTACAGACAGGGGGCCATCAGCCCCAGCATTTT. Based on the CDR3 plus reference TRBV18 and TRBJ1-5, the full variable domain is NAGVMQNPRHLVRRRGQEARLRCSPMKGHSHVYWYRQLPEEGLKFMVYLQKENIIDESGMPKERFSAEFPKEGPSILRIQQVVRGDSAAYFCASSLQTGGHQPQHFGDGTRLSIL.

In its sample, this clone was seen a few times. The chain employs TRBV11-2 and TRBJ2-5; 8 bases are a match to TRBD2. V was clipped by 3 bases and J by 5 bases; unmatched bases: 8. Germline CDR1 and CDR2: SGHAT and FQNNGV. This CDR3 is 15 amino acids long. The CDR3 DNA reads as TGTGCCAGCAGCTTTAATACGGGGGGGCTGGAGACCCAGTACTTC. This codes for CASSFNTGGLETQYF.

This chain connects TRBV3-1 (or the pseudogene TRBV3-2) to TRBJ2-5; D gene ambiguous. The CDR3 is made up of 15 amino acids. Germline V gene lookup returns CDR1 LGHDT and CDR2 YNNKEL (reference sequence). V was clipped by 1 base and J by 4 bases, with 13 bases between them. CDR3 sequence: CASSQGLGSGETQYF. The CDR3 DNA reads as TGTGCCAGCAGCCAAGGACTTGGATCGGGAGAGACCCAGTACTTC.

The chain recombines TRBV27 with TRBJ2-1; D is unclear. Germline CDR1 and CDR2: MNHEY and SMNVEV (reference sequence). V lost 0 bases, J lost 2 bases, and 11 bases lay in between. The CDR3 consists of 16 residues. In nucleotides, the CDR3 is TGTGCCAGCAGTTTATCGAGAAGCGTGACCTACAATGAGCAGTTCTTC. Translated, it gives CASSLSRSVTYNEQFF.